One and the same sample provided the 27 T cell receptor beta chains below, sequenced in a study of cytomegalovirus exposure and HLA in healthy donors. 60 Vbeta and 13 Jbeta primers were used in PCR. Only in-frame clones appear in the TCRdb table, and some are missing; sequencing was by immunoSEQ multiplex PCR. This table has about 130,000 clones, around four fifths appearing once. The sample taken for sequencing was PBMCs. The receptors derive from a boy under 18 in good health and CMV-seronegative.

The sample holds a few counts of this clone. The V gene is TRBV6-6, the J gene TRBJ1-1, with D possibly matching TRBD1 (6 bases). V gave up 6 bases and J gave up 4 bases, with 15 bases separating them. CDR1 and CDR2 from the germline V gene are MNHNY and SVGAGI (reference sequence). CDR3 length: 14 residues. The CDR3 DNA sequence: TGTGCCAGCAGGAGTGGGGGCGCAGGCACTGAAGCTTTCTTT. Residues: CASRSGGAGTEAFF.

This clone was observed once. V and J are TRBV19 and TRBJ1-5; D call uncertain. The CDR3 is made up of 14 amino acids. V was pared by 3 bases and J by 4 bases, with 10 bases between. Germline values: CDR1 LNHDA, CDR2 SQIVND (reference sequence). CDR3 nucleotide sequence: TGTGCCAGTAGTATTGTCTCGGGGAATCAGCCCCAGCATTTT. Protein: CASSIVSGNQPQHF.

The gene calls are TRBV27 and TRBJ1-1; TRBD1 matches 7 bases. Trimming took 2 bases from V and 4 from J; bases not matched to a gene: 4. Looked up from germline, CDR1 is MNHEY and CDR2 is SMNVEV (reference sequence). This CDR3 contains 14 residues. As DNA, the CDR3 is TGTGCCAGCAGTTTACGGGGGACAGCCACTGAAGCTTTCTTT. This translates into CASSLRGTATEAFF.

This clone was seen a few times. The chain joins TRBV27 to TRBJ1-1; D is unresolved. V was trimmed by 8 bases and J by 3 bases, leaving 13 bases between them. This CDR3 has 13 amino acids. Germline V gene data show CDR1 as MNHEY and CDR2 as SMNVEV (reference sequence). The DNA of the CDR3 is TGTGCCAGCCGAGGAACGGATTACACTGAAGCTTTCTTT. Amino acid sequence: CASRGTDYTEAFF.

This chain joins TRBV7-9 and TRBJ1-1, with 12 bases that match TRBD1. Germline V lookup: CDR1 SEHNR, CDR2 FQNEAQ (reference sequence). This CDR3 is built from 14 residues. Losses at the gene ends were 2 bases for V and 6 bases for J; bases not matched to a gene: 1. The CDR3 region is CASSLRDRGPEAFF. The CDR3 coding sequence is TGTGCCAGCAGCTTAAGGGACAGGGGGCCTGAAGCTTTCTTT.

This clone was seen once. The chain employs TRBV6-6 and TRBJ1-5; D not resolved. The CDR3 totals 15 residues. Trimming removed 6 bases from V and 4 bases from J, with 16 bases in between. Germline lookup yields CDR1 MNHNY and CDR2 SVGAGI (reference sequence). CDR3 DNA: TGTGCCAGCAGCGATAGGGAGCGTTTGAATCAGCCCCAGCATTTT. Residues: CASSDRERLNQPQHF.

CDR3 DNA: TGCGCCAGCAGCTTGACAGGACCCGGCTACACCTTC. Protein sequence: CASSLTGPGYTF. The chain couples TRBV5-1 to TRBJ1-2; D is possibly TRBD1 (5 bases). Germline V CDR1 and CDR2: SGHRS, YFSETQ. The CDR3 sequence is 12 residues long. Trimming removed 1 base at V and 8 bases at J, with 9 bases between.

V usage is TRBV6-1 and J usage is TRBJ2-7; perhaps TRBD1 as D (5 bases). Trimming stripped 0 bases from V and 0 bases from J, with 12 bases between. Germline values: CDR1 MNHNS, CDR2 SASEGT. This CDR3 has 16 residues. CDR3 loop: CASSEAVGVSSYEQYF. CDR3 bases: TGTGCCAGCAGTGAAGCTGTAGGGGTGAGCTCCTACGAGCAGTACTTC.

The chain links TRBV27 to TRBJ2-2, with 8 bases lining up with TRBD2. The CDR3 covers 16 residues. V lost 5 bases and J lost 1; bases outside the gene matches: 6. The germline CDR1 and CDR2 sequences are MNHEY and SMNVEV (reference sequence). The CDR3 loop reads CASSVSGTRNTGELFF. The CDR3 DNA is TGTGCCAGCAGTGTTTCCGGGACTAGGAACACCGGGGAGCTGTTTTTT.

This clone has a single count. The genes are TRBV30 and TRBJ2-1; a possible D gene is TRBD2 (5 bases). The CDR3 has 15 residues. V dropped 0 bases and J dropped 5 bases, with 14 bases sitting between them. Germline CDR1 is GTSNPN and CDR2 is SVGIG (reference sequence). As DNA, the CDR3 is TGTGCCTGGAGTGTACCGGCGGAGGAGGACAATGAGCAGTTCTTC. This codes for CAWSVPAEEDNEQFF.

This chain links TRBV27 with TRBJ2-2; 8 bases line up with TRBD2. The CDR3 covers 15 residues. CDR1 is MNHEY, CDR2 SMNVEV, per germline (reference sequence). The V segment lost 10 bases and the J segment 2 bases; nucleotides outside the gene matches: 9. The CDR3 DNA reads TGTGCCACCGGGAGGGATCAGGGCAACACCGGGGAGCTGTTTTTT. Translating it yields CATGRDQGNTGELFF.

The CDR3 sequence is CAWSVRLSNTDTQYF. The CDR3, as DNA: TGTGCCTGGAGTGTACGACTATCAAACACAGATACGCAGTATTTT. The J gene is TRBJ2-3, the V gene TRBV30; possibly TRBD2 for D (5 bases). The V gene's germline CDR1 is GTSNPN and CDR2 SVGIG (reference sequence). The V end lost 0 bases, the J end lost 2 bases, and 12 bases lay between the germline ends. The length of the CDR3 is 15 residues.

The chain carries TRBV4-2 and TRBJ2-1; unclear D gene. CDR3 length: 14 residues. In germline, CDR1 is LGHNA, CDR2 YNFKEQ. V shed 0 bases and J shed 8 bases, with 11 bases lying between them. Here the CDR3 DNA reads TGTGCCAGCAGCCAAGATCCGCAGCGCGATGAGCAGTTCTTC. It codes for CASSQDPQRDEQFF.

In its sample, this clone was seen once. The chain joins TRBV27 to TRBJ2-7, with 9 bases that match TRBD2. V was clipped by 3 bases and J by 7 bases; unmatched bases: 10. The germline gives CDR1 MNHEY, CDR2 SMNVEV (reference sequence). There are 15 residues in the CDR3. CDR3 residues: CASSFTGGRAGEQYF. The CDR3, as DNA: TGTGCCAGCAGTTTTACGGGCGGGAGGGCGGGGGAGCAGTACTTC.

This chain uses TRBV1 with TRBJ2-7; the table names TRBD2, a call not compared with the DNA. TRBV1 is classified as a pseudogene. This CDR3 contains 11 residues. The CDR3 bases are TGCACCAGCAGCCAAAAACGGGGGCAGTACTTC. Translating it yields CTSSQKRGQYF.

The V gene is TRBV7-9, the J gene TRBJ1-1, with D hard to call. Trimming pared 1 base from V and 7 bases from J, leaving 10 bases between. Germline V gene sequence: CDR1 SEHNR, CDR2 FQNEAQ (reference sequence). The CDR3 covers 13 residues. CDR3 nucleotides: TGTGCCAGCAGCTTAGTTGCGGGGATTGAAGCTTTCTTT. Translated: CASSLVAGIEAFF.

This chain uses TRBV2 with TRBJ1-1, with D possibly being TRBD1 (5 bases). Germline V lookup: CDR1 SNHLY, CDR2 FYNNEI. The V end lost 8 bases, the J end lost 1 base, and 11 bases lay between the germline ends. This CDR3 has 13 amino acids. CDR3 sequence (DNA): TGTGCCAGCGGTATACAGGAGAACACTGAAGCTTTCTTT. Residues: CASGIQENTEAFF.

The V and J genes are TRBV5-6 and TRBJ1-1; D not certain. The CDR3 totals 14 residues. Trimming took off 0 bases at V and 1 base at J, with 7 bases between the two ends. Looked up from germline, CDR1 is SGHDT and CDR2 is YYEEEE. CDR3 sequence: CASSLDRANTEAFF. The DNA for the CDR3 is TGTGCCAGCAGCTTGGATCGAGCGAACACTGAAGCTTTCTTT.

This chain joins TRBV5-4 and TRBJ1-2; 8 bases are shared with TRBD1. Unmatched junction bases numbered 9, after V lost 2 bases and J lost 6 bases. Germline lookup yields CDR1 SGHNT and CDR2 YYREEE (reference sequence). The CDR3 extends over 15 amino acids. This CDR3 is CASSFGEPTGDGYTF. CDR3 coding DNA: TGTGCCAGCAGCTTTGGGGAACCGACAGGGGATGGCTACACCTTC.

The CDR3 region has the DNA TGCGCCAGCAGCATGGGCTACTACAATGAGCAGTTCTTC. This codes for CASSMGYYNEQFF. J is TRBJ2-1 and V is TRBV5-1; no definite D call. Per the germline V gene, CDR1 is SGHRS and CDR2 is YFSETQ. V shed 4 bases and J shed 3 bases, with 8 bases lying between them. This CDR3 comprises 13 residues.

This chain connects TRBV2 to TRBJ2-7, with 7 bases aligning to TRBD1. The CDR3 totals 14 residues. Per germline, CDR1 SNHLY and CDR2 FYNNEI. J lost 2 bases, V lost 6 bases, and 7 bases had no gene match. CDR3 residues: CASSLIGGPYEQYF. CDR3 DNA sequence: TGTGCCAGCAGCCTGATAGGGGGCCCCTACGAGCAGTACTTC. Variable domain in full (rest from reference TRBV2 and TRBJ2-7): EPEVTQTPSHQVTQMGQEVILRCVPISNHLYFYWYRQILGQKVEFLVSFYNNEISEKSEIFDDQFSVERPDGSNFTLKIRSTKLEDSAMYFCASSLIGGPYEQYFGPGTRLTVT.

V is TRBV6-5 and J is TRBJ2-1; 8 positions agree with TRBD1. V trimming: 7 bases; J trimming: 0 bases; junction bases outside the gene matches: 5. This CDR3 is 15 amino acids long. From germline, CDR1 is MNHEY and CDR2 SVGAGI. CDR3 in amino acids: CASNHRGDSYNEQFF. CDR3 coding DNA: TGTGCCAGCAACCACAGGGGGGACTCCTACAATGAGCAGTTCTTC.

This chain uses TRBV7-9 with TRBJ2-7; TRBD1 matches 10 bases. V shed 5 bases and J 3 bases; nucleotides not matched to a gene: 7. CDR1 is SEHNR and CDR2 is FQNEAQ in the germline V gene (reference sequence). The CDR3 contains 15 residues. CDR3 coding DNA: TGTGCCAGCAGCCCCCTGGGGACAGGGGACTACGAGCAGTACTTC. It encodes CASSPLGTGDYEQYF.

CDR3: CASSPTSGTEAFF. The DNA for the CDR3 is TGTGCCAGCAGTCCTACTTCCGGCACTGAAGCTTTCTTT. The chain recombines TRBV6-6 with TRBJ1-1; D is uncertain. The CDR3 loop spans 13 amino acids. V lost 5 bases, J lost 4 bases, and 11 bases lay in between. Germline CDR1 is MNHNY and CDR2 is SVGAGI (reference sequence).

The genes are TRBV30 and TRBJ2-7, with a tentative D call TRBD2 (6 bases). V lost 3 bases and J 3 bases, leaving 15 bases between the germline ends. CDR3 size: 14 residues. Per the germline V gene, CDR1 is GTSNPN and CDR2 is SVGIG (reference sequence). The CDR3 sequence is CAWRPFGGNYEQYF. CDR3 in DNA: TGTGCCTGGAGGCCTTTCGGCGGGAACTACGAGCAGTACTTC.

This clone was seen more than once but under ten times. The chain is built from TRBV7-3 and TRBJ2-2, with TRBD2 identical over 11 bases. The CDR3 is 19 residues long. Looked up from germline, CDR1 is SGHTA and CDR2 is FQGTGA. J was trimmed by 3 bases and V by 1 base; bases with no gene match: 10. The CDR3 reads CASSLSFSGRAFDTGELFF. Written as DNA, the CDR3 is TGTGCCAGCAGCTTAAGTTTTAGCGGGAGGGCCTTCGACACCGGGGAGCTGTTTTTT.

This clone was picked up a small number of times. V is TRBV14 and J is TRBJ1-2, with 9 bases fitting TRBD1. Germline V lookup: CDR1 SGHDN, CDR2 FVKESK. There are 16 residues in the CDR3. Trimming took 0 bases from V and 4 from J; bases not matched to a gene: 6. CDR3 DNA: TGTGCCAGCAGCCAAGATTGGGGACAGGGACCCTATGGCTACACCTTC. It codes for CASSQDWGQGPYGYTF. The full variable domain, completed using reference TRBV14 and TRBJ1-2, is EAGVTQFPSHSVIEKGQTVTLRCDPISGHDNLYWYRRVMGKEIKFLLHFVKESKQDESGMPNNRFLAERTGGTYSTLKVQPAELEDSGVYFCASSQDWGQGPYGYTFGSGTRLTVV.